The clone carrying this T cell receptor (beta chain) was observed once. Its target is unknown. Cells were CD45RO-negative CD62L-positive naive CD4 T cells sorted from PBMCs. The entry originates in a study of human versus mouse CDR3 diversity and MHC coevolution. V shed 2 bases and J 5 bases; nucleotides not matched to a gene: 6. The CDR3 is 15 residues long. Germline V lookup: CDR1 MNHNY, CDR2 SVGAGI (reference sequence). Sequenced by immunoSEQ multiplex PCR; TCRdb stores in-frame clones only, minus some. The sample shows tens of thousands of clones, around 94% of them seen only once. Findings and limits, study-wide: Most of the three human donors had the lowest clonal inequality.

This chain joins TRBV6-6 and TRBJ2-5; 9 bases match TRBD1. The clonotype comes from a person in their sixties in good health. Sequencing was done on a sample of naive CD4+ T cells from blood. The subset: CD45RO-negative CD62L-positive naive CD4 T cells. For the CDR3, the DNA is TGTGCCAGCAGTTACGGGGGACAGGGAAGGGAGACCCAGTACTTC. It is translated as CASSYGGQGRETQYF.